This T cell receptor beta chain was retrieved from a study of blood T cell repertoires in COVID-19. Study in general: Sites across the United States, Italy and Spain contributed samples from acute and convalescent COVID-19. PBMCs, B-cell-depleted T cells, or T cells provided the cDNA or gDNA that made up the material.

In the original analysis: Reference gene primer amplification in the assay estimated nucleated cell counts. TCRdb's copy holds only in-frame clones and misses some; the assay was immunoSEQ multiplex PCR. V and J calls and clone size are those listed in that table; D and trimming were worked out from the DNA. Found here are roughly 260,000 clones, about 89% of them singletons; the top ten hold over 7.5%. The V end lost 6 bases, the J end lost 4 bases, and 24 bases lay between the germline ends. This CDR3 comprises 17 residues. Germline CDR1 is SGHTA and CDR2 is FQGTGA. The rearrangement uses TRBV7-3 and TRBJ1-2; TRBD1 might be the D (5 bases). The TCR sequence derives from a man aged 35-49 years who had recovered from COVID-19. The sequenced material came from peripheral blood. The CDR3 loop is CASSPEPEAGRIYGYTF. DNA for the CDR3: TGTGCCAGCAGTCCCGAGCCGGAGGCAGGGAGGATCTATGGCTACACCTTC.